Here is one T cell receptor (beta chain) with its context. As yet, its antigen is unknown. TCRdb's copy holds only in-frame clones and misses some; the assay was immunoSEQ multiplex PCR. The data show almost 35,000 clones, 73% seen once. The CDR3 covers 14 residues. The V end was cut by 5 bases, the J end by 5 bases, with 15 bases between. From germline, CDR1 is SQVTM and CDR2 ANQGSEA. This specimen belongs to a study of T cells in tumors after PD-1 blockade. Background on the study: Excluded were patients with checkpoint blockade, immunosuppressants, or radiotherapy or other anti-cancer therapy within 4 weeks. On average, peripheral blood gave over 95,000 TCR templates and 37,000 or so unique clonotypes. General observations from the study: Peripheral recruitment is suggested, as some novel exhausted tumor clones were in pre-treatment blood.

The sample consisted of PBMCs, taken after anti-PD-1 treatment. This sequence originates from a human donor with basal cell carcinoma. This rearrangement joins TRBV29-1 to TRBJ1-4; a possible D gene is TRBD1 (6 bases). CDR3 region: CSVYLRDTNEKLFF. The DNA of the CDR3 is TGCAGCGTTTATTTACGGGACACCAATGAAAAACTGTTTTTT.